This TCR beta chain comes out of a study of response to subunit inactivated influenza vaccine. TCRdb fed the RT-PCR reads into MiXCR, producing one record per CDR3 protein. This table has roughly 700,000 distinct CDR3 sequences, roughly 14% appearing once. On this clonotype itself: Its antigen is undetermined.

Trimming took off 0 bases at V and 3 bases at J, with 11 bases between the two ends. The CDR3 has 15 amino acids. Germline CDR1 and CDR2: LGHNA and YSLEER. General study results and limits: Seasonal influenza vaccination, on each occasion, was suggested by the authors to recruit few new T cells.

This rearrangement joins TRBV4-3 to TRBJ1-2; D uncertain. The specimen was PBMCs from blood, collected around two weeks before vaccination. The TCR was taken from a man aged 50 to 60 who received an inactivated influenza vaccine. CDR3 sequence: CASSQEWTEYYGYTF. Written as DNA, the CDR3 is TGCGCCAGCAGCCAAGAATGGACGGAATACTATGGCTACACCTTC.